This paragraph covers one T cell receptor beta chain sequence. The CDR3 runs 12 residues. Germline lookup yields CDR1 SNHLY and CDR2 FYNNEI. The V end lost 7 bases, the J end lost 4 bases, and 10 bases lay between the germline ends. The data were obtained in a study of blood T cell repertoires in COVID-19. Study at large: Donors in the United States, Italy and Spain gave samples during acute or convalescent COVID-19.

Generated by immunoSEQ multiplex PCR, the TCRdb table keeps only in-frame clones and is missing some. The sample records 20,000 or so clones, about 91% being singletons. Sequencing was carried out using peripheral blood. The source is a man between 65 and 80 years old with active COVID-19. This chain connects TRBV2 to TRBJ1-2; TRBD1 might be the D (6 bases). CDR3 sequence: CASIGQSYGYTF. The CDR3, as DNA: TGTGCCAGCATTGGACAGTCCTATGGCTACACCTTC.